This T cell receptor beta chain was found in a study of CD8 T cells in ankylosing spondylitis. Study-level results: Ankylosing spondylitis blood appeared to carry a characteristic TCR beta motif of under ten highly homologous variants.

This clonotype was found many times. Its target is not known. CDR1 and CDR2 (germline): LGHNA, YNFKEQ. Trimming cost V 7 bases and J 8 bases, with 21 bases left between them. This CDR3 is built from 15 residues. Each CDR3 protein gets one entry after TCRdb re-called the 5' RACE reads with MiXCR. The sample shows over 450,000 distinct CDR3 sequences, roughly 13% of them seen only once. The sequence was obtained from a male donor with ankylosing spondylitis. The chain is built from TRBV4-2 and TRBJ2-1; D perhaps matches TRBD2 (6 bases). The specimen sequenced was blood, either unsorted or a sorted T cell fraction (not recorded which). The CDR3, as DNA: TGTGCCAGCACCCAGACTACAGCGGGCCTTTATGAGCAGTTCTTC. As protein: CASTQTTAGLYEQFF.